The clone carrying this TCR beta chain was seen many times. Its cognate antigen is unknown. The sample comes from a study of early T cells in non-severe SARS-CoV-2 infection. Notes on the study in general: VDJdb matching favored anti-spike CD8 responses, missing private and CD4 specificities.

Individual cDNA molecules received unique molecular identifiers during library preparation. TCRdb reprocessed the 5' RACE reads via MiXCR and lists one record per CDR3 protein. The profile covers around 52,000 distinct CDR3 sequences, with about 12% appearing a single time and 2.5% to 3% taken by the ten largest. CDR3 length: 14 residues. Trimming took 2 bases from V and 7 from J, leaving 14 bases between them. Specimen: whole blood. The genes are TRBV12-3 or TRBV12-4 and TRBJ1-2, with D unclear. This receptor was taken from an adult who was a healthcare worker with PCR-confirmed SARS-CoV-2 infection or an uninfected control (not recorded which). The DNA for the CDR3 is TGTGCCAGCAGTTTAAGAGTAGCACAAATTGGCTACACCTTC. It codes for CASSLRVAQIGYTF.